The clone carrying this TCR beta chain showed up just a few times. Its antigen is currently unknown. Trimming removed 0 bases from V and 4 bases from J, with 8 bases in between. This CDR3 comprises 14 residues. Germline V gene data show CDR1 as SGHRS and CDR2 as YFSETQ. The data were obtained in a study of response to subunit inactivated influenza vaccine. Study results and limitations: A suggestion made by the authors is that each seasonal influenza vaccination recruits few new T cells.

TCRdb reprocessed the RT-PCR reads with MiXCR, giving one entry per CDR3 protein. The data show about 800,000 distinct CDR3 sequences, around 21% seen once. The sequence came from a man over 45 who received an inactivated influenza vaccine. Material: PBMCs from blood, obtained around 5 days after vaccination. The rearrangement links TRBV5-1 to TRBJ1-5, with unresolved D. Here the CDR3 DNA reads TGCGCCAGCAGCTTGGGGATTAGGAATCAGCCCCAGCATTTT. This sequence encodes CASSLGIRNQPQHF.